One and the same sample provided the 27 T cell receptor beta chains below, sequenced in a study of early T cells in non-severe SARS-CoV-2 infection. TCRdb re-derived calls from the 5' RACE reads in MiXCR, one entry per CDR3 protein. Among 50,000 or so distinct CDR3 sequences listed, roughly 12% were seen once. Material: whole blood. The receptors derive from an adult who was a healthcare worker with PCR-confirmed SARS-CoV-2 infection or an uninfected control (not recorded which).

In this sample, this clonotype turned up a few times. This rearrangement joins TRBV7-8 to TRBJ1-1; no clear D gene. Germline CDR1 SGHVS, CDR2 FQNEAQ. V lost 3 bases, J lost 4 bases, and 12 bases lay in between. CDR3 length equals 14 residues. This chain's CDR3 is CASSFLSTATEAFF. The CDR3 DNA follows: TGTGCCAGCAGCTTCCTCTCTACCGCCACTGAAGCTTTCTTT. The full variable domain, in which reference TRBV7-8 and TRBJ1-1 provide the parts outside the CDR3, is GAGVSQSPRYKVAKRGQDVALRCDPISGHVSLFWYQQALGQGPEFLTYFQNEAQLDKSGLPSDRFFAERPEGSVSTLKIQRTQQEDSAVYLCASSFLSTATEAFFGQGTRLTVV.

As for this clonotype: A read error may explain this, as a much larger clone is one base away. The V and J genes are TRBV7-6 and TRBJ2-2, with 9 bases fitting TRBD1. Germline loops: CDR1 SGHVS, CDR2 FNYEAQ. This CDR3 region has 14 residues. V lost 8 bases and J lost 9; bases outside the gene matches: 10. For the CDR3, the DNA is TGTGCCAGCGGCATAGGACAGGGGAGCAGGGAGCTGTTTTTT. Amino acids: CASGIGQGSRELFF.

CDR3 nucleotides: TGTGCCAGCAGTTACGGAGGAGAAAAACTGTTTTTT. Amino acids: CASSYGGEKLFF. This chain uses TRBV6-2 or TRBV6-3 with TRBJ1-4; D remains unclear. The CDR3 runs 12 residues. Per the germline V gene, CDR1 is MNHEY and CDR2 is SVGEGT. Deletions cut 2 bases from V and 8 bases from J, with 6 bases between.

This clonotype was recorded a few times. The rearrangement links TRBV12-3 or TRBV12-4 to TRBJ2-7; TRBD1 or TRBD2 may be the D gene (6 bases each). Trimming took off 6 bases at V and 3 bases at J, with 18 bases between the two ends. The CDR3 is 15 amino acids. The CDR3 nucleotides read TGTGCCAGCAGCCCCGGGAGCGGCAGGGGCTACGAGCAGTACTTC. Translating it yields CASSPGSGRGYEQYF.

This clonotype was found many times. V is TRBV3-1 and J is TRBJ1-3; D gene unclear. The CDR3 is made up of 15 amino acids. Trimming took 0 bases from V and 0 from J, leaving 6 bases between them. Germline V gives CDR1 LGHDT, CDR2 YNNKEL (reference sequence). The CDR3 sequence: CASSQEDHSGNTIYF. The CDR3 DNA follows: TGTGCCAGCAGCCAAGAAGACCACTCTGGAAACACCATATATTTT. Combining the CDR3 with reference TRBV3-1 and TRBJ1-3 gives the whole variable domain DTAVSQTPKYLVTQMGNDKSIKCEQNLGHDTMYWYKQDSKKFLKIMFSYNNKELIINETVPNRFSPKSPDKAHLNLHINSLELGDSAVYFCASSQEDHSGNTIYFGEGSWLTVV.

This sequence joins TRBV6-6 and TRBJ2-5; a possible D gene is TRBD1 (6 bases). CDR1 and CDR2 (germline): MNHNY, SVGAGI (reference sequence). Trimming stripped 0 bases from V and 3 bases from J, with 8 bases between. The CDR3 contains 14 residues. The CDR3 nucleotides read TGTGCCAGCAGTTACTCGACAGGAAAAGAGACCCAGTACTTC. Protein product: CASSYSTGKETQYF.

This clonotype was seen ten or more times. This sequence joins TRBV6-5 and TRBJ2-7; D may be TRBD1 or TRBD2 (6 bases each). This CDR3 has 15 amino acids. The V end lost 2 bases, the J end lost 0 bases, and 11 bases lay between the germline ends. The germline gives CDR1 MNHEY, CDR2 SVGAGI. The CDR3 here is CASSYPGAPSYEQYF. Written as DNA, the CDR3 is TGTGCCAGCAGTTACCCGGGGGCCCCCTCCTACGAGCAGTACTTC.

This clonotype turned up a few times. The CDR3 loop is CATSDWGAGGDTQYF. The CDR3 coding sequence is TGTGCCACCAGTGATTGGGGGGCCGGGGGAGATACGCAGTATTTT. The V and J genes are TRBV24-1 and TRBJ2-3, with D perhaps given as TRBD1 or TRBD2 (6 bases each). The CDR3 totals 15 residues. Germline assignment: CDR1 KGHDR and CDR2 SFDVKD. Trimming cost V 2 bases and J 5 bases, with 13 bases left between them.

This clonotype was counted at least ten times. The junction and the germline gene differ at one end; a read error may be behind it. The chain links TRBV20-1 to TRBJ2-7, with D possibly being TRBD1 or TRBD2 (5 bases each). The CDR3 covers 13 residues. CDR1 and CDR2 from the germline V gene are DFQATT and SNEGSKA (reference sequence). CDR3 DNA sequence: TGCAGTGCAAGAGGGGTGGACCCCTACGAGCAGTACTTC. This gives the protein CSARGVDPYEQYF.

This clonotype was counted many times. The J gene is TRBJ1-1, the V gene TRBV2; a possible D gene is TRBD1 (5 bases). Germline CDR1 and CDR2: SNHLY and FYNNEI. Trimming shortened V by 1 base and J by 1 base, and 10 bases separated the two germline ends. The CDR3 is 15 residues long. The DNA of the CDR3 is TGTGCCAGCAGTGAAGACGGGGCCGCGAACACTGAAGCTTTCTTT. Protein product: CASSEDGAANTEAFF.

This clonotype has ten or more counts. The rearrangement uses TRBV27 and TRBJ1-1; D might be TRBD1 (5 bases). The CDR3 runs 16 residues. V was clipped by 3 bases and J by 0 bases, with 14 bases between them. Germline-derived CDR1 and CDR2 are MNHEY and SMNVEV (reference sequence). The CDR3 spells CASSLSKTVMNTEAFF. CDR3 sequence (DNA): TGTGCCAGCAGTTTGTCCAAGACAGTGATGAACACTGAAGCTTTCTTT.

This clonotype showed up many times. The genes are TRBV7-2 and TRBJ1-4; no clear D gene. V was clipped by 1 base and J by 4 bases, with 7 bases between them. The V gene's germline CDR1 is SGHTA and CDR2 FQGNSA. The CDR3 runs 14 residues. Here the CDR3 DNA reads TGTGCCAGCAGCTTAGAGTTTCTTAATGAAAAACTGTTTTTT. Protein product: CASSLEFLNEKLFF.

The rearrangement joins TRBV7-8 to TRBJ2-2; 8 bases are a match to TRBD1. The V gene's germline CDR1 is SGHVS and CDR2 FQNEAQ. The CDR3 is made up of 15 amino acids. The J segment lost 7 bases and the V segment lost 4 bases, leaving 8 bases of the junction unmatched. CDR3 nucleotide sequence: TGTGCCAGCAGCTACCCCAGGGGGCGCGACGGGGAGCTGTTTTTT. Its translation is CASSYPRGRDGELFF.

In its sample, this clonotype was seen a few times. This chain connects TRBV29-1 to TRBJ2-4; tentative D call: TRBD2 (5 bases). Trimming shortened V by 7 bases and J by 9 bases, and 13 bases separated the two germline ends. CDR1 and CDR2 (germline): SQVTM, ANQGSEA. This CDR3 has 11 residues. The CDR3 DNA is TGCAGCGCCGCAAGCGGCGGCATTCAGTACTTC. Protein product: CSAASGGIQYF.

This clonotype was detected many times. The chain joins TRBV6-5 to TRBJ1-6; 10 nucleotides match TRBD1. Germline V lookup: CDR1 MNHEY, CDR2 SVGAGI. With 7 bases clipped from V and 10 bases from J, the junction kept 13 bases outside the gene matches. The CDR3 loop spans 16 amino acids. Here the CDR3 reads CASKKGAGTGVSPLHF. The CDR3 DNA sequence: TGTGCCAGCAAAAAGGGGGCAGGGACAGGGGTATCACCCCTCCACTTT.

This clonotype was detected many times. V is TRBV20-1 and J is TRBJ2-5; D ambiguous. V was pared by 4 bases and J by 4 bases, with 7 bases between. Germline V CDR1 and CDR2: DFQATT, SNEGSKA (reference sequence). The CDR3 length is 11 residues. This CDR3 reads CSAKKRETQYF. For the CDR3, the DNA is TGCAGTGCTAAAAAGCGAGAGACCCAGTACTTC.

This clonotype has at least ten counts. The chain couples TRBV9 to TRBJ2-5; the D gene is possibly TRBD2 (6 bases). Trimming left V 3 bases short and J 5 bases short, with 14 bases between. The germline gives CDR1 SGDLS, CDR2 YYNGEE. The CDR3 totals 14 residues. The CDR3 sequence: CASSELASVETQYF. CDR3 DNA sequence: TGTGCCAGCAGCGAACTAGCCAGTGTCGAGACCCAGTACTTC.

This clonotype occurred many times. This chain joins TRBV4-2 and TRBJ2-6; no clear D gene. This CDR3 region has 19 residues. V lost 0 bases to trimming and J lost 1 base, with 16 bases between them. The germline gives CDR1 LGHNA, CDR2 YNFKEQ. CDR3 in DNA: TGTGCCAGCAGCCAAGATCAGAGGCGTACTGAATCTGGGGCCAACGTCCTGACTTTC. Its translation is CASSQDQRRTESGANVLTF.

The chain carries TRBV6-4 and TRBJ2-1, with 11 bases lining up with TRBD2. CDR1 and CDR2 (germline): MRHNA, SNTAGT. V lost 6 bases and J lost 7; bases outside the gene matches: 8. This CDR3 is built from 15 residues. The CDR3, as DNA: TGTGCCAGCAGCTTAGCGGGGGGGCCTAGTAATGAGCAGTTCTTC. Its protein is CASSLAGGPSNEQFF.

Ten or more counts support this clonotype. This chain connects TRBV5-1 to TRBJ2-5; 7 bases align to TRBD1. With 1 base clipped from V and 2 bases from J, the junction kept 5 bases outside the gene matches. CDR1 and CDR2 (germline): SGHRS, YFSETQ. This CDR3 is built from 15 residues. The CDR3 region is CASSLLGTDQETQYF. In DNA, the CDR3 is TGCGCCAGCAGCTTGTTGGGGACAGATCAAGAGACCCAGTACTTC.

There are a few counts of this clonotype. The chain combines TRBV24-1 with TRBJ2-2; a possible D gene is TRBD2 (6 bases). Trimming removed 0 bases at V and 1 base at J, with 11 bases between. This CDR3 has 17 amino acids. CDR1 KGHDR and CDR2 SFDVKD come from the germline V gene. This CDR3 reads CATSDLVSGLNTGELFF. Here the CDR3 DNA reads TGTGCCACCAGTGATTTGGTTAGCGGTCTGAACACCGGGGAGCTGTTTTTT.

This clonotype has a count of ten or more. The chain is built from TRBV30 and TRBJ2-1, with 8 nucleotides matching TRBD1. In germline, CDR1 is GTSNPN, CDR2 SVGIG (reference sequence). The J segment lost 10 bases and the V segment lost 3 bases, leaving 5 bases of the junction unmatched. The CDR3 has 12 residues. The CDR3 DNA reads TGTGCCTGGAGCGCCGGGACAGGAGAGCAGTTCTTC. Protein: CAWSAGTGEQFF. The full variable domain, with the rest looked up from reference TRBV30 and TRBJ2-1, is SQTIHQWPATLVQPVGSPLSLECTVEGTSNPNLYWYRQAAGRGLQLLFYSVGIGQISSEVPQNLSASRPQDRQFILSSKKLLLSDSGFYLCAWSAGTGEQFFGPGTRLTVL.

This clonotype was detected only a few times. V and J are TRBV28 and TRBJ1-4; 7 positions agree with TRBD1. Germline assignment: CDR1 MDHEN and CDR2 SYDVKM. Trimming took 10 bases from V and 8 from J; bases not matched to a gene: 19. This CDR3 spans 16 amino acids. The CDR3 sequence is CATAQQGLKGGEKLFF. CDR3 nucleotides: TGTGCCACCGCACAACAGGGGTTGAAAGGAGGGGAAAAACTGTTTTTT.

This clonotype has at least ten counts. The chain combines TRBV7-2 with TRBJ1-2; 9 bases line up with TRBD1. This CDR3 contains 14 residues. V gave up 1 base and J gave up 7 bases; unmatched junction bases: 4. Germline CDR1 and CDR2: SGHTA and FQGNSA. Here the CDR3 reads CASSLVQGAGGYTF. CDR3 in DNA: TGTGCCAGCAGCTTAGTACAGGGGGCGGGTGGCTACACCTTC.

Ten or more counts support this clonotype. CDR3 DNA: TGTGCCACCGCGCCGGGACTAGCGGACTACGAGCAGTACTTC. It encodes CATAPGLADYEQYF. V gene TRBV13 combines with J gene TRBJ2-7; 11 bases map to TRBD2. The V segment lost 10 bases and the J segment 3 bases; nucleotides outside the gene matches: 8. Germline CDR1 PRHDT, CDR2 FYEKMQ (reference sequence). This CDR3 region has 14 residues.

There are many counts of this clonotype. The chain is built from TRBV15 and TRBJ2-1; perhaps TRBD2 as D (6 bases). The ends were cut back, 5 bases at V and 8 bases at J, with 22 bases in the middle. Germline CDR1 and CDR2: LNHNV and YYDKDF (reference sequence). The CDR3 length is 16 residues. CDR3 bases: TGTGCCACCAGCGTCACTTTGGGCGGCGGGATGGATGAGCAGTTCTTC. Translation gives CATSVTLGGGMDEQFF.

The chain joins TRBV7-2 to TRBJ2-3; tentative D call: TRBD1 (6 bases). Trimming took off 6 bases at V and 3 bases at J, with 16 bases between the two ends. The V gene's germline CDR1 is SGHTA and CDR2 FQGNSA. This CDR3 has 15 amino acids. CDR3: CASSLKDRRTDTQYF. The CDR3 region has the DNA TGTGCCAGCAGTTTAAAGGACAGACGTACAGATACGCAGTATTTT. Combining the CDR3 with reference TRBV7-2 and TRBJ2-3 gives the whole variable domain GAGVSQSPSNKVTEKGKDVELRCDPISGHTALYWYRQSLGQGLEFLIYFQGNSAPDKSGLPSDRFSAERTGGSVSTLTIQRTQQEDSAVYLCASSLKDRRTDTQYFGPGTRLTVL.